This TCR beta chain was recovered during a study of cytomegalovirus exposure and HLA in healthy donors. Study-level information: A previous analysis identified fewer than 130 million unique TCR beta sequences derived from around 200 million T cells.

Whole-study results and caveats: Follow-up analysis later connected one missense variant in DCLRE1C with trimming of TCR beta V- and J-genes. Presence/absence comparisons presumed near-even sequencing depth among donors.

Points on this clone: Antigen: not known.

The CDR3 runs 14 residues. Germline CDR1 SGHKS, CDR2 YYEKEE (reference sequence). V lost 3 bases, J lost 2 bases, and 8 bases lay in between. PCR used 60 Vbeta primers and 13 Jbeta primers. Sequencing used immunoSEQ multiplex PCR; TCRdb keeps in-frame clones, though not all of them. The repertoire table contains more than 140,000 clones. The genes are TRBV5-5 and TRBJ2-2, with no clear D. Sequencing was done on a sample of PBMCs. The sequence derives from a woman between 18 and 29 years old in good health and CMV-seronegative. The DNA for the CDR3 is TGTGCCAGCAGCTCGCTGACAAACACCGGGGAGCTGTTTTTT. Encoded protein: CASSSLTNTGELFF.